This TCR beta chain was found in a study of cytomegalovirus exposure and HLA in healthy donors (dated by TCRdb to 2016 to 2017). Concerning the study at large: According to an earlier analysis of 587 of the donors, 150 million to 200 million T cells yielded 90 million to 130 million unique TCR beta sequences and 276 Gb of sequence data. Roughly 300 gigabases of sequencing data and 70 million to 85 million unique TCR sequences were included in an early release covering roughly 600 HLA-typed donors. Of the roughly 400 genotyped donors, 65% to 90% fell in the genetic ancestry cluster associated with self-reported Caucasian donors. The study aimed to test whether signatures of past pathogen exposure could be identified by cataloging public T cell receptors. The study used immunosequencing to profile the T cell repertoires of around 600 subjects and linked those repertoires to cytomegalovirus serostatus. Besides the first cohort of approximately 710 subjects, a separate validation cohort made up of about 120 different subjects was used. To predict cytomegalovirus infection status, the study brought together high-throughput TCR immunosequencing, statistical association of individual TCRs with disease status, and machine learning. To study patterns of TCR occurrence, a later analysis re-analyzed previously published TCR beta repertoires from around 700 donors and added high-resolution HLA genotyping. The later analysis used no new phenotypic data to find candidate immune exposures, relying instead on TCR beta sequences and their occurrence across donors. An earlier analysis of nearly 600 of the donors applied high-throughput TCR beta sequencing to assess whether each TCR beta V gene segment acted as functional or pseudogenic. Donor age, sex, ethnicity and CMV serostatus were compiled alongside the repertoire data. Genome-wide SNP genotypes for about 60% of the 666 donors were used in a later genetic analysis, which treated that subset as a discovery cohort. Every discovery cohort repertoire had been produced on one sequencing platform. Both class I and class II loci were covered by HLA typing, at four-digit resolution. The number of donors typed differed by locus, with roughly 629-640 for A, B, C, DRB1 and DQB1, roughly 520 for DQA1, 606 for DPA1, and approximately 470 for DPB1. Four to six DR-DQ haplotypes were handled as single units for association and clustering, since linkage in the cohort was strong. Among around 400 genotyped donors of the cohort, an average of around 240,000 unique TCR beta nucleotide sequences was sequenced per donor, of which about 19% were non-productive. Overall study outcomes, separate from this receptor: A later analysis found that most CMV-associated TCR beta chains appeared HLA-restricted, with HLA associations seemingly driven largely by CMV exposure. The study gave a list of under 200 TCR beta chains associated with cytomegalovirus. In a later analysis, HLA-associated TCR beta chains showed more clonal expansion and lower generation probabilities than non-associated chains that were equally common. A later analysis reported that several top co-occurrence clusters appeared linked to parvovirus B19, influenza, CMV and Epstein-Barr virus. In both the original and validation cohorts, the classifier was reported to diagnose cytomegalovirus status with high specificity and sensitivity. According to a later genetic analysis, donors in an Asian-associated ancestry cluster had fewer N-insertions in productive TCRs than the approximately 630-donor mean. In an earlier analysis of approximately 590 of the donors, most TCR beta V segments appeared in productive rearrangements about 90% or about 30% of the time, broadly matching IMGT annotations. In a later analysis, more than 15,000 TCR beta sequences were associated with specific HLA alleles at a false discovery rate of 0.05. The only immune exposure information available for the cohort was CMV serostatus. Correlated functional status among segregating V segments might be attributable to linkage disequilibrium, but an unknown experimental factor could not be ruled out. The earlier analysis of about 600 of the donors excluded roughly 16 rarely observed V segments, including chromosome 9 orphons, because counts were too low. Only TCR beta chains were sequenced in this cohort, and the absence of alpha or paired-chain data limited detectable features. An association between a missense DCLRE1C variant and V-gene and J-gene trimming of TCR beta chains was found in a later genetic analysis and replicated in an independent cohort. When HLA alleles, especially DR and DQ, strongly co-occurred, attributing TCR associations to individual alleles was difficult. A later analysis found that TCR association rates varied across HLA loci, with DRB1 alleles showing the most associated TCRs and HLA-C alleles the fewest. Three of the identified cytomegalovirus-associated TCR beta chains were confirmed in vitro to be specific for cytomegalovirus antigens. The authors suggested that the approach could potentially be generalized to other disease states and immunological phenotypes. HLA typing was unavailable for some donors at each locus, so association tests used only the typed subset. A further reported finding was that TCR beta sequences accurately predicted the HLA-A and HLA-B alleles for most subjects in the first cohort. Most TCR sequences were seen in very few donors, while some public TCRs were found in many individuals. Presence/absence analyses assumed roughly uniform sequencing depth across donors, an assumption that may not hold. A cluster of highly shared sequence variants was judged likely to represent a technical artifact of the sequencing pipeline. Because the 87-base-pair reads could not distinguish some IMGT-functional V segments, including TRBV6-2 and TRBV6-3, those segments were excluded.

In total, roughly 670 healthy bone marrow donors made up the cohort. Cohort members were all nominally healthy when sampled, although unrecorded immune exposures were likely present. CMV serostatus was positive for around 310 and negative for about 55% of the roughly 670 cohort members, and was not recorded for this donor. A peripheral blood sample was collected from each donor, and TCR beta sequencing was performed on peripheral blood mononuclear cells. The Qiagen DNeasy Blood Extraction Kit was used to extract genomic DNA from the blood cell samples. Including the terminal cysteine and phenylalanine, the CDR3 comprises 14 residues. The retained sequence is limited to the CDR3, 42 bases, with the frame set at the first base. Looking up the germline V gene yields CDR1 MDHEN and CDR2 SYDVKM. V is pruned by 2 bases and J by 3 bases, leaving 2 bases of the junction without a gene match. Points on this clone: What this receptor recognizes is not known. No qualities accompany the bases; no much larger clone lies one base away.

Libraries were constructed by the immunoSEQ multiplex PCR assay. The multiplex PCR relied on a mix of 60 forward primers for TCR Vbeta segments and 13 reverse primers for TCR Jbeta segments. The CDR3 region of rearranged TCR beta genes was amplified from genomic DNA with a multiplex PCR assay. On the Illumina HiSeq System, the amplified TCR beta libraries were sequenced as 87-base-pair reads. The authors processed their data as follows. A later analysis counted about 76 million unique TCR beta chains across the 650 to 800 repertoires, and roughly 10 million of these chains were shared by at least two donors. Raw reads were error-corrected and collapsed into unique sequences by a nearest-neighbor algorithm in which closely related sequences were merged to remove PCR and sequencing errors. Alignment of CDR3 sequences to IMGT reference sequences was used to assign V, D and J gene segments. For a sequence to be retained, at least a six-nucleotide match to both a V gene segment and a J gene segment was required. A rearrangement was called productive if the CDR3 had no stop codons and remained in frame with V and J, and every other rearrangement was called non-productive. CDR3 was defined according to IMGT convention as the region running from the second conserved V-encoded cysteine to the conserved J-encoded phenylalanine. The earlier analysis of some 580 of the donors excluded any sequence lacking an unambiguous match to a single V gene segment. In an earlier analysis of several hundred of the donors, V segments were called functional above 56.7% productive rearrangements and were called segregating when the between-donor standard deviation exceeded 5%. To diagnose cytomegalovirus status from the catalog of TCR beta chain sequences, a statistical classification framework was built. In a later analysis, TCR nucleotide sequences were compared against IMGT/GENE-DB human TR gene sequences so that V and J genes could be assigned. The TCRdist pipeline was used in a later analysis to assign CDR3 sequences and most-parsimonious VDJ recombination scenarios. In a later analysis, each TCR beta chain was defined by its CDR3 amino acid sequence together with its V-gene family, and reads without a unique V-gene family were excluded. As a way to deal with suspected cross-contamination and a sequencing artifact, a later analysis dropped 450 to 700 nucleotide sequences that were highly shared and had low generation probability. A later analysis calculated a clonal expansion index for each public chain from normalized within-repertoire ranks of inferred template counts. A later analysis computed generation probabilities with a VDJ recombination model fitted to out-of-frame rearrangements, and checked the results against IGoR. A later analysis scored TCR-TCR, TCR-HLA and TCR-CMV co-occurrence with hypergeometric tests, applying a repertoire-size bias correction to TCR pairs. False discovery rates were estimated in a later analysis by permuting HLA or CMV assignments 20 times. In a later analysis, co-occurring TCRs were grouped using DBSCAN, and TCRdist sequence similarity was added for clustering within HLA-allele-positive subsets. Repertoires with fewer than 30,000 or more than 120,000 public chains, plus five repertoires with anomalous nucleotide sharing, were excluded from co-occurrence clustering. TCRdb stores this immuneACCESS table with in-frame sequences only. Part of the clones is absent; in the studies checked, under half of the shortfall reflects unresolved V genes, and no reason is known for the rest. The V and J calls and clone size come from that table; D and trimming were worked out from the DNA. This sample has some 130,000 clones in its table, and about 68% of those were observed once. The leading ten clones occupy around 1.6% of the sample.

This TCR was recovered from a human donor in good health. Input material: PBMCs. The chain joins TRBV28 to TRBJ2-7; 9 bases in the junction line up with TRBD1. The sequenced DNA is TGTGCCAGCAGTTTAGGGACAGGGAACTACGAGCAGTACTTC. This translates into CASSLGTGNYEQYF.